This entry is about one TCR beta chain. The antigen is unknown. The data were obtained in a study of T cell clones after liver transplantation. Broader study findings: Low donor cell numbers restricted donor-reactive repertoire measurement in a couple of subjects.

CDR1 and CDR2 from the germline V gene are SGHNT and YYREEE (reference sequence). The germline V and J ends were trimmed by 0 bases and 7 bases, with 11 bases remaining between them. This CDR3 is built from 14 residues. TCRdb's table, derived via immunoSEQ multiplex PCR, lists solely in-frame clones and lacks some. This table has 45,000 to 60,000 clones, roughly nine tenths appearing once. This clonotype was sampled from a human patient who received a liver transplant. Certain T cells may be donor cells from the graft. Sequenced here: CD8+ T cells from blood, sampled 12 months after liver transplant. This chain links TRBV5-4 with TRBJ2-1; D possibly corresponds to TRBD1 (6 bases). This chain's CDR3 is CASSLAGTKNEQFF. In nucleotides, the CDR3 is TGTGCCAGCAGCTTGGCCGGGACAAAAAATGAGCAGTTCTTC. Looking up the rest from reference TRBV5-4 and TRBJ2-1 gives the full variable domain: ETGVTQSPTHLIKTRGQQVTLRCSSQSGHNTVSWYQQALGQGPQFIFQYYREEENGRGNFPPRFSGLQFPNYSSELNVNALELDDSALYLCASSLAGTKNEQFFGPGTRLTVL.